This T cell receptor (beta chain) was retrieved from a study of T cell responses to AZD1222 COVID-19 vaccine. The assay was immunoSEQ multiplex PCR, and TCRdb's table has in-frame clones only and misses some. The sample records 100,000 to 150,000 clones, around 89% being singletons. Germline CDR1 reads MNHEY; CDR2 reads SVGAGI. This CDR3 has 13 residues. Trimming stripped 6 bases from V and 2 bases from J, with 9 bases between. Study observations and caveats: The donors showed a predominance of white British ancestry and of females, with possible underestimation of clonal diversity.

Points on this clone: The antigen remains undetermined.

The origin of this receptor is an adult who received the AZD1222 COVID-19 vaccine. This chain joins TRBV6-5 and TRBJ2-3, with no clear D. The specimen was peripheral blood, collected 28 days after the second AZD1222 dose. In nucleotides, the CDR3 is TGTGCCAGCAGACCGGCGGTCACAGATACGCAGTATTTT. It is translated as CASRPAVTDTQYF.